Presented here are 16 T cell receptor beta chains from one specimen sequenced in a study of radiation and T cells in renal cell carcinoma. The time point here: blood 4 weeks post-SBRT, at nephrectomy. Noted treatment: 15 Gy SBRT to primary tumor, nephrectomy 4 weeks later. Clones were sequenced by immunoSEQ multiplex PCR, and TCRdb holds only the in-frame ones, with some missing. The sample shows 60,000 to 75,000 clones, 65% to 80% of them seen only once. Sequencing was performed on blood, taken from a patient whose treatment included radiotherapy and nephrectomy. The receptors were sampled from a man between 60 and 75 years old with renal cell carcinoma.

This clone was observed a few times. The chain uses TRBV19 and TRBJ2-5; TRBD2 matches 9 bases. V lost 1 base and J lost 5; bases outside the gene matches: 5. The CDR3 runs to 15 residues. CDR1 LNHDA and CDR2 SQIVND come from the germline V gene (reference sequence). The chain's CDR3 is CASSIGLAGTETQYF. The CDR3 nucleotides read TGTGCCAGTAGTATAGGGCTAGCGGGGACCGAGACCCAGTACTTC.

CDR3 sequence (DNA): TGCGCCAGCAGCCAACAAGAAGATACGCAGTATTTT. Protein product: CASSQQEDTQYF. This sequence joins TRBV4-3 and TRBJ2-3, with D hard to call. CDR1 is LGHNA and CDR2 is YSLEER in the germline V gene. This CDR3 is built from 12 residues. Trimming removed 2 bases from V and 5 bases from J, with 5 bases in between.

The CDR3 loop is CASSQVVAGGEKLFF. The CDR3 DNA sequence: TGTGCCAGCAGCCAGGTAGTTGCGGGAGGTGAAAAACTGTTTTTT. The chain is built from TRBV5-6 and TRBJ1-4, with unresolved D. The V and J ends lost 4 bases and 7 bases respectively, with 17 bases between them. The CDR3 has 15 residues. Germline V gene data show CDR1 as SGHDT and CDR2 as YYEEEE.

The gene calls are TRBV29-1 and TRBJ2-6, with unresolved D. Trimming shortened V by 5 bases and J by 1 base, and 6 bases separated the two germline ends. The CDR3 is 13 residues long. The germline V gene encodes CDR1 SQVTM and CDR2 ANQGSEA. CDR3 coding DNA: TGCAGCGTTCGTTTTTCTGGGGCCAACGTCCTGACTTTC. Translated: CSVRFSGANVLTF.

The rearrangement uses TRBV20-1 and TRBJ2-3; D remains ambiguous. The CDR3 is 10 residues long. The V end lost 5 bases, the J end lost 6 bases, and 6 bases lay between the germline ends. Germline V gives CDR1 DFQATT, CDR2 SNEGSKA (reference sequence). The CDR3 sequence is CSASIDTQYF. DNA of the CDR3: TGCAGTGCTTCCATTGATACGCAGTATTTT.

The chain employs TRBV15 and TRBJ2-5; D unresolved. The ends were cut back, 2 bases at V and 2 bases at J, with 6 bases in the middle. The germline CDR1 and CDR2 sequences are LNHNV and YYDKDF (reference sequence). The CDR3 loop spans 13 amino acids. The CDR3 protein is CATSRSIQETQYF. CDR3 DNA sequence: TGTGCCACCAGCAGAAGCATACAAGAGACCCAGTACTTC.

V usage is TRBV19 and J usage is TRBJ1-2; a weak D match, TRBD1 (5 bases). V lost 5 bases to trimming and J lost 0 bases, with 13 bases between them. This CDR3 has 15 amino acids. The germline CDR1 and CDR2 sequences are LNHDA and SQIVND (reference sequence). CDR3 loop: CASSPTGATNYGYTF. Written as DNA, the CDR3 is TGTGCCAGTAGTCCTACAGGAGCTACTAACTATGGCTACACCTTC.

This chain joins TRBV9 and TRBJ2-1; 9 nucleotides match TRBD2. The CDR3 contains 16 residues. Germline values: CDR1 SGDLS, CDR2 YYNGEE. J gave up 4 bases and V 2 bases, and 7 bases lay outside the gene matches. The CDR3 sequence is CASSVLAGGTYNEQFF. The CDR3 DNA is TGTGCCAGCAGCGTTTTGGCGGGAGGGACTTACAATGAGCAGTTCTTC.

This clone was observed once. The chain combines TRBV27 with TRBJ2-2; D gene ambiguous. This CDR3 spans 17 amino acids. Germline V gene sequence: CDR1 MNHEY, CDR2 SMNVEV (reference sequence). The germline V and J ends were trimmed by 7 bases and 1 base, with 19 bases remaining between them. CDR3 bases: TGTGCCAGCACTTTCACACTGGGGTTCCAGAACACCGGGGAGCTGTTTTTT. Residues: CASTFTLGFQNTGELFF.

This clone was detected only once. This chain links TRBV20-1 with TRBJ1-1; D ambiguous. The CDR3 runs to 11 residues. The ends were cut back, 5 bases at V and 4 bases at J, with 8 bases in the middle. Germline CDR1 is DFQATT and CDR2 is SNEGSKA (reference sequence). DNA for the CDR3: TGCAGTGCTGGACTCAGCACTGAAGCTTTCTTT. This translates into CSAGLSTEAFF.

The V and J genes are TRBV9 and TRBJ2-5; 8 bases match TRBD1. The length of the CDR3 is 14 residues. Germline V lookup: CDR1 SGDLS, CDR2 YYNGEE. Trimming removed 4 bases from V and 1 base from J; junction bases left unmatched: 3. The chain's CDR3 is CASSLTGGQETQYF. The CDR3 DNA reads TGTGCCAGCAGCTTAACAGGGGGCCAAGAGACCCAGTACTTC.

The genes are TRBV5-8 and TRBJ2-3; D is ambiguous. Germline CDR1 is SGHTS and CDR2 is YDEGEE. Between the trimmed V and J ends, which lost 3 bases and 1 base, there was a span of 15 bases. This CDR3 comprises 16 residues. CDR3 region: CASSSYTFWGTDTQYF. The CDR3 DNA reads TGTGCCAGCAGCTCCTACACATTTTGGGGCACAGATACGCAGTATTTT.

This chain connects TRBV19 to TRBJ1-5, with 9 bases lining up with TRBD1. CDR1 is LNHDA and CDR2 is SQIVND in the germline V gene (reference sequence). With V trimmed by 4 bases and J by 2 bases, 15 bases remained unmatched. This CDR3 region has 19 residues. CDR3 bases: TGTGCCAGTAGTAACCCGGGACAGGGATGGGGTAGCGGCAATCAGCCCCAGCATTTT. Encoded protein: CASSNPGQGWGSGNQPQHF. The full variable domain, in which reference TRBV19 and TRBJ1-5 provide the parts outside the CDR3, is DGGITQSPKYLFRKEGQNVTLSCEQNLNHDAMYWYRQDPGQGLRLIYYSQIVNDFQKGDIAEGYSVSREKKESFPLTVTSAQKNPTAFYLCASSNPGQGWGSGNQPQHFGDGTRLSIL.

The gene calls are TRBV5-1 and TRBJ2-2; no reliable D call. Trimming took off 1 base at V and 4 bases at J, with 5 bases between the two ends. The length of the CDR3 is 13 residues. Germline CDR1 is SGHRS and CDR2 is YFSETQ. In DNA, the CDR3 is TGCGCCAGCAGCTTGTCCCTCACCGGGGAGCTGTTTTTT. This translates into CASSLSLTGELFF. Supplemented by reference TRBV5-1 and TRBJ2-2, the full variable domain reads KAGVTQTPRYLIKTRGQQVTLSCSPISGHRSVSWYQQTPGQGLQFLFEYFSETQRNKGNFPGRFSGRQFSNSRSEMNVSTLELGDSALYLCASSLSLTGELFFGEGSRLTVL.

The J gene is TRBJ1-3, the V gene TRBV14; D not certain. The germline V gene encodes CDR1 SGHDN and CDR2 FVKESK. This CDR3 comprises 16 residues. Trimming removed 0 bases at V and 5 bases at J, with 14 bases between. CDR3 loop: CASSQDYLAGRNTIYF. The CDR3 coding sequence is TGTGCCAGCAGCCAAGATTATTTGGCCGGTCGAAACACCATATATTTT.

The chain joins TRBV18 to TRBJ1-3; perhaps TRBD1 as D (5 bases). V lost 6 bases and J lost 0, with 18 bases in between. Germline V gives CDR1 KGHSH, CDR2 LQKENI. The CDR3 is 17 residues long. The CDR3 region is CASSRTGTTSSGNTIYF. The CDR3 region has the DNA TGTGCCAGCTCGAGAACAGGAACTACATCCTCTGGAAACACCATATATTTT.